Following are 19 T cell receptor beta chains from one sample sequenced in a study of cytomegalovirus exposure and HLA in healthy donors. Generated by immunoSEQ multiplex PCR, the TCRdb table keeps only in-frame clones and is missing some. This table has 120,000 or so clones, roughly 89% appearing once. Specimen: PBMCs. These receptor sequences come from a young woman in good health and CMV-seronegative.

The chain has TRBV5-5 and TRBJ2-7; the match to TRBD1 covers 7 bases. The CDR3 is 14 amino acids. Germline lookup yields CDR1 SGHKS and CDR2 YYEKEE (reference sequence). Germline trimming cut 5 bases from V and 2 bases from J; bases unmatched to any gene: 7. This CDR3 is CASSPGGWTYEQYF. The CDR3 nucleotides are TGTGCCAGCAGTCCAGGGGGTTGGACCTACGAGCAGTACTTC.

The J gene is TRBJ2-1, the V gene TRBV13; 7 nucleotides match TRBD2. Germline V gene lookup returns CDR1 PRHDT and CDR2 FYEKMQ (reference sequence). CDR3 length: 13 amino acids. V lost 6 bases, J lost 7 bases, and 6 bases stayed unmatched. The CDR3 reads CASRAGLRNEQFF. Here the CDR3 DNA reads TGTGCCAGCAGAGCGGGATTGCGGAATGAGCAGTTCTTC. Full variable domain (remainder filled in from reference TRBV13 and TRBJ2-1): AAGVIQSPRHLIKEKRETATLKCYPIPRHDTVYWYQQGPGQDPQFLISFYEKMQSDKGSIPDRFSAQQFSDYHSELNMSSLELGDSALYFCASRAGLRNEQFFGPGTRLTVL.

CDR3 in amino acids: CSVEIVIMRGNEQFF. CDR3 bases: TGCAGCGTTGAAATTGTTATCATGAGGGGGAATGAGCAGTTCTTC. V and J are TRBV29-1 and TRBJ2-1; tentatively, D is TRBD1 (6 bases). The CDR3 runs to 15 residues. Germline CDR1 SQVTM, CDR2 ANQGSEA. V was cut by 2 bases and J by 7 bases, with 18 bases left in between.

This clone was seen a single time. The chain couples TRBV11-2 to TRBJ2-7; TRBD1 matches at 8 bases. Germline V CDR1 and CDR2: SGHAT, FQNNGV. The V gene end was trimmed by 5 bases and the J gene end by 0 bases; junction bases not matched to a gene: 9. This CDR3 is built from 16 residues. CDR3 sequence: CASSREGQGFSYEQYF. CDR3 nucleotides: TGTGCCAGCAGCAGAGAAGGACAGGGTTTCTCCTACGAGCAGTACTTC.

The sample holds one count of this clone. In DNA, the CDR3 is TGTGCCAGCAGCTTGGTCTTCGGGGGAAGGGGCTACACCTTC. As protein: CASSLVFGGRGYTF. V usage is TRBV5-4 and J usage is TRBJ1-2, with a tentative D call TRBD1 (5 bases). Germline CDR1 reads SGHNT; CDR2 reads YYREEE (reference sequence). CDR3 length: 14 amino acids. V lost 0 bases and J lost 8, with 14 bases in between.

This clone was observed a handful of times. The chain is built from TRBV5-4 and TRBJ2-2; 7 bases fit TRBD2. Germline V gene data show CDR1 as SGHNT and CDR2 as YYREEE (reference sequence). The CDR3 has 15 residues. The junction had 4 bases not matched to a gene; V was cut back by 1 base and J by 4 bases. CDR3 coding DNA: TGTGCCAGCAGCTTGCCTCAGCGGGGCACCGGGGAGCTGTTTTTT. This translates into CASSLPQRGTGELFF.

The chain has TRBV29-1 and TRBJ2-2; perhaps TRBD2 as D (5 bases). The CDR3 covers 14 residues. The V gene lost 3 bases and the J gene lost 1 base, with 9 bases spanning the gap. In germline, CDR1 is SQVTM, CDR2 ANQGSEA. The CDR3: CSVDEAGNTGELFF. The CDR3 DNA reads TGCAGCGTTGATGAGGCGGGGAACACCGGGGAGCTGTTTTTT.

The V call is TRBV29-1, the J call TRBJ1-1, with D unresolved. Germline values: CDR1 SQVTM, CDR2 ANQGSEA. This CDR3 comprises 12 residues. Trimming shortened V by 4 bases and J by 0 bases, and 6 bases separated the two germline ends. The CDR3 DNA is TGCAGCGTTGTCCCTCTGAACACTGAAGCTTTCTTT. It is translated as CSVVPLNTEAFF.

The chain recombines TRBV6-5 with TRBJ1-2; 8 positions agree with TRBD1. The V gene's germline CDR1 is MNHEY and CDR2 SVGAGI. The CDR3 loop spans 13 amino acids. The V segment lost 6 bases and the J segment 3 bases; nucleotides outside the gene matches: 3. The CDR3 sequence is CASSQGADYGYTF. CDR3 DNA: TGTGCCAGCAGCCAGGGGGCTGACTATGGCTACACCTTC.

This sequence joins TRBV11-2 and TRBJ2-1, with unresolved D. Trimming took off 8 bases at V and 3 bases at J, with 8 bases between the two ends. CDR1 is SGHAT and CDR2 is FQNNGV in the germline V gene. The CDR3 is 12 residues long. The CDR3 loop is CASAYSYNEQFF. The CDR3, as DNA: TGTGCCAGCGCCTATAGCTACAATGAGCAGTTCTTC. The full variable domain, in which reference TRBV11-2 and TRBJ2-1 provide the parts outside the CDR3, is EAGVAQSPRYKIIEKRQSVAFWCNPISGHATLYWYQQILGQGPKLLIQFQNNGVVDDSQLPKDRFSAERLKGVDSTLKIQPAKLEDSAVYLCASAYSYNEQFFGPGTRLTVL.

The chain links TRBV5-4 to TRBJ1-4; 7 nucleotides match TRBD1. CDR1 and CDR2 (germline): SGHNT, YYREEE (reference sequence). V shed 0 bases and J 6 bases; nucleotides not matched to a gene: 8. This CDR3 comprises 16 residues. The CDR3 DNA sequence: TGTGCCAGCAGCTTGGCCGGGAGGGGGCACGATGAAAAACTGTTTTTT. It translates to CASSLAGRGHDEKLFF.

The chain combines TRBV2 with TRBJ2-7, with 10 bases matching TRBD2. The V segment lost 4 bases and the J segment 0 bases; nucleotides outside the gene matches: 3. This CDR3 has 15 residues. The germline V gene encodes CDR1 SNHLY and CDR2 FYNNEI. The DNA of the CDR3 is TGTGCCAGCAGTGCCGGGACTAGCGCCTCCTACGAGCAGTACTTC. This translates into CASSAGTSASYEQYF.

The chain recombines TRBV29-1 with TRBJ1-1, with D maybe TRBD1 (5 bases). V lost 3 bases and J lost 4, with 12 bases in between. Germline V gene data show CDR1 as SQVTM and CDR2 as ANQGSEA. The CDR3 totals 13 residues. CDR3 nucleotide sequence: TGCAGCGTTGAGCGGCAGGGTGTCACTGAAGCTTTCTTT. Its translation is CSVERQGVTEAFF.

The V and J genes are TRBV28 and TRBJ1-1, with D perhaps TRBD1 (6 bases). The V and J ends lost 1 base and 0 bases respectively, with 18 bases between them. Germline CDR1 reads MDHEN; CDR2 reads SYDVKM. This CDR3 contains 18 residues. The CDR3 bases are TGTGCCAGCAGTTTATTCCAGGGGCCCGCGAGGGTGAACACTGAAGCTTTCTTT. Its translation is CASSLFQGPARVNTEAFF. Combining the CDR3 with reference TRBV28 and TRBJ1-1 gives the whole variable domain DVKVTQSSRYLVKRTGEKVFLECVQDMDHENMFWYRQDPGLGLRLIYFSYDVKMKEKGDIPEGYSVSREKKERFSLILESASTNQTSMYLCASSLFQGPARVNTEAFFGQGTRLTVV.

This chain connects TRBV7-2 to TRBJ1-2; 9 bases match TRBD1. CDR3 size: 14 residues. From germline, CDR1 is SGHTA and CDR2 FQGNSA. Trimming took 5 bases from V and 7 from J; bases not matched to a gene: 8. The chain's CDR3 is CASSPEGTGSGYTF. CDR3 bases: TGTGCCAGCAGCCCCGAGGGGACAGGGTCTGGCTACACCTTC. The complete variable domain, with remaining parts taken from reference TRBV7-2 and TRBJ1-2, reads GAGVSQSPSNKVTEKGKDVELRCDPISGHTALYWYRQSLGQGLEFLIYFQGNSAPDKSGLPSDRFSAERTGGSVSTLTIQRTQQEDSAVYLCASSPEGTGSGYTFGSGTRLTVV.

CDR3 region: CASSEGLAGGYYEQYF. CDR3 coding DNA: TGTGCCAGCAGTGAAGGGCTAGCGGGAGGGTACTACGAGCAGTACTTC. The V call is TRBV2, the J call TRBJ2-7; TRBD2 matches 12 bases. Germline CDR1 reads SNHLY; CDR2 reads FYNNEI. The CDR3 has 16 residues. With V trimmed by 1 base and J by 3 bases, 4 bases remained unmatched.

The rearrangement joins TRBV27 to TRBJ2-7; perhaps TRBD1 as D (6 bases). This CDR3 region has 14 residues. The germline V and J ends were trimmed by 0 bases and 1 base, with 7 bases remaining between them. Per germline, CDR1 MNHEY and CDR2 SMNVEV (reference sequence). The CDR3 loop is CASSLSRGSYEQYF. The CDR3 coding sequence is TGTGCCAGCAGTTTATCCAGGGGTTCCTACGAGCAGTACTTC.

The chain uses TRBV27 and TRBJ2-7; 9 bases agree with TRBD1. The CDR3 spans 16 residues. CDR1 and CDR2 from the germline V gene are MNHEY and SMNVEV (reference sequence). Germline trimming cut 4 bases from V and 5 bases from J; bases unmatched to any gene: 12. The CDR3 bases are TGTGCCAGCAGTTCCCTCAATCCCGGGACAGGGCACGAGCAGTACTTC. This gives the protein CASSSLNPGTGHEQYF.

The rearrangement uses TRBV19 and TRBJ1-3; unclear D gene. Trimming shortened V by 4 bases and J by 2 bases, and 9 bases separated the two germline ends. The CDR3 totals 14 residues. CDR1 and CDR2 (germline): LNHDA, SQIVND (reference sequence). The CDR3 nucleotides read TGTGCCAGTAGTACACGAGTAGCTGGAAACACCATATATTTT. Translated, it gives CASSTRVAGNTIYF.